The clone carrying this T cell receptor beta chain was found a few times. As yet, its antigen is unknown. This record belongs to a study of OX40 agonist ivuxolimab in advanced cancers. Turning to the study itself: Each dose-escalation patient presented with hepatocellular carcinoma, melanoma, renal cell or head and neck cancer. Study findings and constraints: Expanded peripheral T cells had an undetermined antigen specificity. Clonal expansion from baseline to week 6 occurred in both CD4+ and CD8+ T cells. Certain nonresponding patients likewise had low normalized T-cell clonal expansion.

Trimming at V came to 3 bases and at J to 8 bases, leaving 7 bases not matched to a gene. Germline CDR1 and CDR2: KGHSH and LQKENI. The CDR3 sequence is 15 residues long. TCRdb's table, derived via immunoSEQ multiplex PCR, lists solely in-frame clones and lacks some. The table includes over 60,000 clones, 80% to 90% detected once. This material consisted of CD4+ or CD8+ T cells sorted from blood, taken in a trial of the OX40 agonist ivuxolimab. The chain employs TRBV18 and TRBJ2-1; 10 nucleotides align to TRBD2. This clonotype was obtained from an adult with an advanced solid tumor such as melanoma, head and neck, liver or kidney cancer. CDR3 coding DNA: TGTGCCAGCTCACCGGCTAGCGGGAGTAGAGATGAGCAGTTCTTC. As protein: CASSPASGSRDEQFF.